The next 25 T cell receptor beta chains were all read from a single sample in a study of blood T cell repertoires in COVID-19. Libraries were prepared by immunoSEQ multiplex PCR; TCRdb keeps only in-frame clonotypes and omits some of them. Here the sample spans about 270,000 clones, about 87% being singletons. Sample: PBMCs or T cells enriched from blood (not recorded which). All receptors come from a woman in her 30s with acute COVID-19.

The chain recombines TRBV24-1 with TRBJ2-1, with D perhaps TRBD2 (5 bases). Germline V lookup: CDR1 KGHDR, CDR2 SFDVKD. CDR3 length: 14 amino acids. Trimming left V 6 bases short and J 13 bases short, with 21 bases between. CDR3 residues: CATSLEGDLRPQFF. The CDR3 DNA reads TGTGCCACCAGTCTTGAGGGAGATCTCAGGCCTCAGTTCTTC.

The genes are TRBV6-2 or TRBV6-3 and TRBJ2-7, with D possibly being TRBD1 (6 bases). The germline CDR1 and CDR2 sequences are MNHEY and SVGEGT. V was pared by 2 bases and J by 2 bases, with 13 bases between. The CDR3 runs to 15 residues. CDR3 nucleotide sequence: TGTGCCAGCAGTTACCCGGGACAAACTACCTACGAGCAGTACTTC. Its protein is CASSYPGQTTYEQYF.

This clone was recorded only once. V is TRBV28 and J is TRBJ2-5; no clear D gene. The V gene lost 3 bases and the J gene lost 5 bases, with 10 bases spanning the gap. The CDR3 covers 13 residues. The germline CDR1 and CDR2 sequences are MDHEN and SYDVKM. CDR3 coding DNA: TGTGCCAGCAGTTTGGGCAATACCGAGACCCAGTACTTC. It yields the protein CASSLGNTETQYF.

The J gene is TRBJ2-1, the V gene TRBV3-1 (or the pseudogene TRBV3-2); D remains unclear. V was shortened by 0 bases and J by 13 bases, with 13 bases between the two germline ends. Germline CDR1 LGHDT, CDR2 YNNKEL (reference sequence). The CDR3 runs 13 residues. The CDR3 coding sequence is TGTGCCAGCAGCCAAGATCAATCGGTGATACAGTTCTTC. It is translated as CASSQDQSVIQFF.

V is TRBV5-1 and J is TRBJ2-1; D is ambiguous. The CDR3 is made up of 12 amino acids. Germline V CDR1 and CDR2: SGHRS, YFSETQ. V lost 5 bases, J lost 6 bases, and 9 bases lay in between. CDR3 loop: CASSSPSNEQFF. CDR3 nucleotide sequence: TGCGCCAGCAGTTCTCCTAGCAATGAGCAGTTCTTC.

V and J are TRBV15 and TRBJ1-1; 7 bases fit TRBD1. Germline V gene data show CDR1 as LNHNV and CDR2 as YYDKDF (reference sequence). This CDR3 contains 15 residues. V lost 5 bases to trimming and J lost 0 bases; unmatched junction nucleotides: 6. The CDR3 is CATSPRDSMNTEAFF. The CDR3 nucleotides read TGTGCCACCAGCCCCCGGGACAGTATGAACACTGAAGCTTTCTTT.

V is TRBV19 and J is TRBJ2-1, with TRBD2 matching 9 bases. The junction had 5 bases not matched to a gene; V was cut back by 8 bases and J by 9 bases. The CDR3 extends over 12 amino acids. Germline assignment: CDR1 LNHDA and CDR2 SQIVND (reference sequence). CDR3 in DNA: TGTGCCAGTTTGGGCGGGAGGGGTGAGCAGTTCTTC. Translation: CASLGGRGEQFF.

This rearrangement joins TRBV27 to TRBJ2-7, with 7 bases lining up with TRBD1. The V and J ends lost 3 bases and 4 bases, in that order; junction bases with no gene match: 9. This CDR3 is built from 15 residues. Germline CDR1 is MNHEY and CDR2 is SMNVEV (reference sequence). The CDR3 protein is CASSLSQGVWYEQYF. The CDR3, as DNA: TGTGCCAGCAGTTTGAGTCAGGGGGTCTGGTACGAGCAGTACTTC.

The chain has TRBV27 and TRBJ2-1, with 10 bases fitting TRBD1. The ends lost 6 bases at V and 4 bases at J; junction bases unmatched: 6. The CDR3 sequence is 15 residues long. The germline V gene has CDR1 MNHEY and CDR2 SMNVEV (reference sequence). This chain's CDR3 is CASSPGTGVYNEQFF. CDR3 DNA: TGTGCCAGCAGCCCCGGGACAGGGGTGTACAATGAGCAGTTCTTC.

This chain uses TRBV4-1 with TRBJ2-1; TRBD2 aligns across 8 bases. J lost 8 bases, V lost 0 bases, and 12 bases had no gene match. The CDR3 runs 17 residues. Germline CDR1 MGHRA, CDR2 YSYEKL. The CDR3 reads CASSQEEGTRMGHEQFF. The CDR3 DNA is TGCGCCAGCAGCCAAGAAGAAGGGACTAGAATGGGTCATGAGCAGTTCTTC.

This chain uses TRBV10-1 with TRBJ2-1; 8 bases match TRBD2. The germline V gene encodes CDR1 WNHNN and CDR2 SYGVQD (reference sequence). The trim removed 3 bases at V and 8 bases at J, leaving 9 bases unmatched. The CDR3 loop spans 15 amino acids. The CDR3 bases are TGCGCCAGCAGTGAATCTTTAGCGGGAAGTTATGAGCAGTTCTTC. The encoded protein is CASSESLAGSYEQFF.

The rearrangement joins TRBV5-1 to TRBJ2-4; 9 bases agree with TRBD1. CDR3 size: 15 residues. Losses at the gene ends were 4 bases for V and 8 bases for J; bases not matched to a gene: 10. Germline CDR1 is SGHRS and CDR2 is YFSETQ. CDR3 DNA: TGCGCCAGCAGCCCTACGGGGACAGGGAGGGACATTCAGTACTTC. Translated, it gives CASSPTGTGRDIQYF.

V and J are TRBV4-1 and TRBJ2-5; TRBD2 agrees at 7 bases. J gave up 1 base and V 1 base, and 3 bases lay outside the gene matches. Germline CDR1 reads MGHRA; CDR2 reads YSYEKL. CDR3 size: 15 residues. CDR3 protein: CASSQAPGGQETQYF. CDR3 coding DNA: TGCGCCAGCAGCCAAGCCCCGGGGGGCCAAGAGACCCAGTACTTC.

This chain joins TRBV5-1 and TRBJ2-2, with TRBD2 matching 9 bases. Losses at the gene ends were 1 base for V and 4 bases for J; bases not matched to a gene: 11. Germline V gene sequence: CDR1 SGHRS, CDR2 YFSETQ. The CDR3 covers 18 residues. In nucleotides, the CDR3 is TGCGCCAGCAGCTTGTACCTTACTAGCGGGTTCGGCACCGGGGAGCTGTTTTTT. Its translation is CASSLYLTSGFGTGELFF.

This clone has only one observation. The V gene is TRBV6-2 or TRBV6-3, the J gene TRBJ1-5, with a tentative D call TRBD1 (6 bases). V was trimmed by 6 bases and J by 4 bases, leaving 16 bases between them. The CDR3 loop spans 15 amino acids. Germline values: CDR1 MNHEY, CDR2 SVGEGT. CDR3 region: CASSQGGFRNQPQHF. The CDR3 nucleotides are TGTGCCAGCAGCCAAGGGGGTTTTCGGAATCAGCCCCAGCATTTT.

The V call is TRBV6-1, the J call TRBJ1-2; 10 bases line up with TRBD1. V was clipped by 0 bases and J by 0 bases; unmatched bases: 7. From germline, CDR1 is MNHNS and CDR2 SASEGT. This CDR3 is built from 18 residues. The CDR3 reads CASSEAGTGVPPNYGYTF. In DNA form, the CDR3 reads TGTGCCAGCAGTGAAGCCGGGACAGGGGTCCCTCCTAACTATGGCTACACCTTC.

The chain couples TRBV28 to TRBJ2-1; weak D call: TRBD2 (5 bases). Germline V gene lookup returns CDR1 MDHEN and CDR2 SYDVKM. The CDR3 is made up of 15 amino acids. V was pared by 3 bases and J by 1 base, with 10 bases between. The CDR3 DNA follows: TGTGCCAGCAGTTTCCCCAGGACTTCCTACAATGAGCAGTTCTTC. Translated, it gives CASSFPRTSYNEQFF.

CDR3 residues: CSVTRTSGFYEQYF. CDR3 nucleotide sequence: TGCAGCGTCACGCGGACTAGCGGGTTCTACGAGCAGTACTTC. V usage is TRBV29-1 and J usage is TRBJ2-7; 11 nucleotides match TRBD2. CDR1 is SQVTM, CDR2 ANQGSEA, per germline. V trimming: 6 bases; J trimming: 3 bases; junction bases outside the gene matches: 7. The length of the CDR3 is 14 residues.

This chain links TRBV10-3 with TRBJ2-7; 7 bases fit TRBD1. The germline CDR1 and CDR2 sequences are ENHRY and SYGVKD. CDR3 length: 13 residues. With 4 bases clipped from V and 3 bases from J, the junction kept 3 bases outside the gene matches. The CDR3 DNA is TGTGCCATCAGTGGGGGACAGTACTACGAGCAGTACTTC. This translates into CAISGGQYYEQYF.

This chain uses TRBV7-9 with TRBJ2-2; D is possibly TRBD1 (6 bases). The CDR3 spans 13 residues. The germline CDR1 and CDR2 sequences are SEHNR and FQNEAQ (reference sequence). V shed 11 bases and J shed 5 bases, with 15 bases lying between them. DNA for the CDR3: TGTGCCGGTGGGGCAGGGGCGACCGGGGAGCTGTTTTTT. Its translation is CAGGAGATGELFF.

The genes are TRBV3-1 (or the pseudogene TRBV3-2) and TRBJ1-5, with TRBD1 identical over 7 bases. CDR3 length: 16 residues. Germline-derived CDR1 and CDR2 are LGHDT and YNNKEL (reference sequence). The trim removed 1 base at V and 9 bases at J, leaving 12 bases unmatched. The CDR3 DNA sequence: TGTGCCAGCAGCCAAGTCTCGAGGCAGGGGGTAGGGCCCCAGCATTTT. The encoded protein is CASSQVSRQGVGPQHF.

The rearrangement links TRBV4-3 to TRBJ2-1, with D possibly matching TRBD1 (6 bases). The CDR3 contains 15 residues. CDR1 LGHNA and CDR2 YSLEER come from the germline V gene. The V gene lost 0 bases and the J gene lost 2 bases, with 8 bases spanning the gap. The CDR3 coding sequence is TGCGCCAGCAGCCAAGACAGGGGACCCTACAATGAGCAGTTCTTC. This sequence encodes CASSQDRGPYNEQFF.

This clone has only a few counts. This chain links TRBV6-2 or TRBV6-3 with TRBJ1-3; D is unclear. CDR1 and CDR2 (germline): MNHEY, SVGEGT. This CDR3 has 17 residues. V was cut by 2 bases and J by 2 bases, with 16 bases left in between. CDR3 loop: CASSYNGERPTGNTIYF. DNA for the CDR3: TGTGCCAGCAGTTACAACGGGGAGCGACCAACTGGAAACACCATATATTTT.

The V and J genes are TRBV11-3 and TRBJ2-1, with TRBD2 matching 7 bases. The CDR3 extends over 15 amino acids. The V segment lost 3 bases and the J segment 2 bases; nucleotides outside the gene matches: 4. CDR1 and CDR2 from the germline V gene are SGHNT and YENEEA. Written as DNA, the CDR3 is TGTGCCAGCAGCTTGGGGGGGACCACCTACAATGAGCAGTTCTTC. This gives the protein CASSLGGTTYNEQFF.

This sequence joins TRBV6-2 or TRBV6-3 and TRBJ2-7; 13 bases are a match to TRBD2. The CDR3 totals 15 residues. Germline V gene sequence: CDR1 MNHEY, CDR2 SVGEGT. Unmatched junction bases numbered 3, after V lost 2 bases and J lost 5 bases. DNA of the CDR3: TGTGCCAGCAGTTACGGGACTAGCGGGACTGACGAGCAGTACTTC. Translated: CASSYGTSGTDEQYF.